Listed below are T cell receptor beta chains from one sample, sequenced in a study of shared T cell receptors in the human thymus. Measured with immunoSEQ multiplex PCR; TCRdb has only the in-frame clones, and not every one. This table has hundreds of thousands of clones, over 90% appearing once. The sequencing sample was made of thymocytes. Source of these receptors: a human donor. Both conserved end residues are part of each CDR3. The D gene is left open where the match is weak. Size tells how often a clone was seen (once, few, many) or the class of an expanded clone, and some rows leave it out.

j_call d_call clone_size cdr3_length v_call cdr3_aa cdr3_nt
TRBJ1-1 NA NA 13 TRBV6-1 CASSVNLGRQAFF TGTGCCAGCAGTGTAAATCTTGGACGGCAAGCTTTCTTT
TRBJ2-1 NA NA 16 TRBV5-1 CASSYAGAITYNEQFF TGCGCCAGCAGCTATGCCGGGGCCATTACCTACAATGAGCAGTTCTTC
TRBJ2-3 NA once 14 TRBV28 CASSHRQVSDTQYF TGTGCCAGCAGTCATCGACAGGTTTCAGATACGCAGTATTTT
TRBJ1-5 NA NA 15 TRBV6-5 CASSSRTGRNQPQHF TGTGCCAGCAGTTCCCGCACGGGACGGAATCAGCCCCAGCATTTT
TRBJ2-5 NA NA 16 TRBV15 CATSRDKMASGKTQYF TGTGCCACCAGCAGAGATAAGATGGCTAGTGGGAAGACCCAGTACTTC
TRBJ1-1 NA NA 16 TRBV6-6 CATVDPGARPGAEAFF TGTGCCACCGTCGACCCGGGGGCCCGGCCGGGCGCTGAAGCTTTCTTT
TRBJ1-2 TRBD1 NA 15 TRBV27 CASSLGQAPNYGYTF TGTGCCAGCAGTTTAGGACAGGCACCAAACTATGGCTACACCTTC
TRBJ2-6 NA NA 16 TRBV11-2 CASSLRQVSGANVLTF TGTGCCAGCAGCTTGAGGCAGGTCTCTGGGGCCAACGTCCTGACTTTC
TRBJ1-5 NA NA 20 TRBV19 CASSMSHQVVDQGGNQPQHF TGTGCCAGTAGTATGTCGCATCAAGTCGTGGACCAAGGGGGCAATCAGCCCCAGCATTTT
TRBJ1-2 TRBD1 NA 15 TRBV27 CASSLSSTGLYGYTF TGTGCCAGCAGTTTATCATCGACAGGGCTCTATGGCTACACCTTC
TRBJ2-4 TRBD1 NA 17 TRBV7-8 CASSLGGTGVAKNIQYF TGTGCCAGCAGCTTAGGAGGGACAGGGGTGGCCAAAAACATTCAGTACTTC
TRBJ1-1 NA NA 13 TRBV29-1 CSVEVRWDTEAFF TGCAGCGTTGAAGTACGGTGGGATACTGAAGCTTTCTTT
TRBJ2-2 TRBD2 NA 20 TRBV28 CASSLGSGLAGEGNTGELFF TGTGCCAGCAGTTTAGGATCGGGACTAGCGGGAGAGGGGAACACCGGGGAGCTGTTTTTT
TRBJ2-1 TRBD2 NA 15 TRBV28 CASSSSGDSYNEQFF TGTGCCAGCAGTTCTAGCGGGGACTCCTACAATGAGCAGTTCTTC
TRBJ2-3 TRBD2 NA 16 TRBV5-1 CASSPPPSGRPDTQYF TGCGCCAGCAGCCCGCCGCCTAGCGGGAGACCCGATACGCAGTATTTT
TRBJ2-3 NA NA 16 TRBV5-6 CASSIVLWRGTDTQYF TGTGCCAGCAGCATAGTATTATGGAGAGGGACAGATACGCAGTATTTT
TRBJ2-1 TRBD1 NA 17 TRBV28 CASSLPPDRDAYNEQFF TGTGCCAGCAGTTTACCCCCGGACAGGGACGCTTACAATGAGCAGTTCTTC
TRBJ2-3 NA NA 15 TRBV5-1 CASSFCRAFTDTQYF TGCGCCAGCAGCTTCTGCAGGGCGTTTACAGATACGCAGTATTTT
TRBJ2-2 NA NA 13 TRBV4-1 CASMEPGTGELFF TGCGCCAGCATGGAGCCCGGGACCGGGGAGCTGTTTTTT
TRBJ2-3 TRBD2 NA 15 TRBV27 CASSVGLAASDTQYF TGTGCCAGCAGTGTGGGACTAGCGGCCTCGGATACGCAGTATTTT
TRBJ1-1 NA NA 14 TRBV14 CASSQMTVRSQAFF TGTGCCAGCAGCCAGATGACAGTGCGAAGCCAAGCTTTCTTT
TRBJ2-7 NA NA 16 TRBV7-9 CASSPRLEGKLRLQYF TGTGCCAGCAGCCCACGACTAGAGGGGAAACTAAGACTGCAGTACTTC
TRBJ2-1 NA NA 16 TRBV28 CASSLYQRKGPNEQFF TGTGCCAGCAGTTTATATCAGCGGAAGGGGCCAAATGAGCAGTTCTTC
TRBJ1-1 TRBD1 NA 14 TRBV28 CASVNRGRYTEAFF TGTGCCAGCGTCAACAGGGGGCGATACACTGAAGCTTTCTTT
TRBJ2-5 NA NA 14 TRBV30 CAWSLGSREETQYF TGTGCCTGGAGTCTAGGGTCTAGGGAAGAGACCCAGTACTTC
TRBJ2-2 TRBD2 NA 14 TRBV10-3 CAIRGSSGNGELFF TGTGCCATCAGGGGATCTAGCGGGAACGGGGAGCTGTTTTTT
TRBJ2-1 NA NA 15 TRBV7-2 CASSLVVGSYNEQFF TGTGCCAGCAGCTTAGTAGTTGGCTCCTACAATGAGCAGTTCTTC
TRBJ2-7 NA once 17 TRBV21-1 CACRGSGRSRGPYEQYF TGTGCCTGCCGCGGTAGCGGGAGGTCGAGGGGCCCCTACGAGCAGTACTTC
TRBJ2-1 TRBD2 NA 16 TRBV18 CASSPRAGESSGEQFF TGTGCCAGCTCACCACGAGCGGGAGAGTCCTCCGGTGAGCAGTTCTTC
TRBJ2-2 NA NA 16 TRBV30 CAWSVKGTPDTGELFF TGTGCCTGGAGTGTCAAGGGGACCCCTGACACCGGGGAGCTGTTTTTT
TRBJ2-4 NA NA 16 TRBV7-9 CASKIEGTLAKNIQYF TGTGCCAGCAAAATCGAAGGAACACTAGCCAAAAACATTCAGTACTTC
TRBJ2-7 NA NA 12 TRBV10-3 CAISGMDLEEYF TGTGCCATCAGTGGAATGGACCTCGAGGAGTACTTC
TRBJ1-2 NA NA 15 TRBV12-5 CASGFLSNRGEGYTF TGTGCTAGTGGTTTCTTATCGAATAGGGGCGAAGGCTACACCTTC
TRBJ2-7 NA NA 15 TRBV18 CASSPYESFPYEQYF TGTGCCAGCTCCCCCTACGAGTCCTTCCCCTACGAGCAGTACTTC
TRBJ2-7 NA NA 14 TRBV7-8 CASSPSGYSYEQYF TGTGCCAGCAGCCCCTCCGGTTACTCCTACGAGCAGTACTTC
TRBJ2-5 TRBD2 NA 16 TRBV7-9 CASSLGGGGRQETQYF TGTGCCAGCAGCTTAGGGGGTGGCGGGAGACAAGAGACCCAGTACTTC
TRBJ1-5 NA NA 16 TRBV7-2 CASSLAAGYSNQPQHF TGTGCCAGCAGCTTAGCTGCAGGTTATAGCAATCAGCCCCAGCATTTT
TRBJ2-1 NA NA 15 TRBV27 CASSLGSGKFNEQFF TGTGCCAGCAGTTTAGGTAGCGGTAAATTCAATGAGCAGTTCTTC
TRBJ1-4 TRBD1 NA 14 TRBV30 CAWSADRVGEKLFF TGTGCCTGGAGTGCCGACAGGGTCGGGGAAAAACTGTTTTTT
TRBJ1-1 TRBD1 NA 16 TRBV28 CASSLRGQGMNTEAFF TGTGCCAGCAGTTTAAGGGGACAGGGGATGAACACTGAAGCTTTCTTT
TRBJ2-3 NA NA 16 TRBV5-6 CASSLIGGPSTDTQYF TGTGCCAGCAGCTTAATAGGAGGGCCGTCCACAGATACGCAGTATTTT
TRBJ2-3 TRBD2 NA 16 TRBV27 CASSQKREGGTDTQYF TGTGCCAGCAGCCAAAAGCGGGAGGGGGGCACAGATACGCAGTATTTT
TRBJ2-1 TRBD1 NA 13 TRBV5-4 CASSRTGGASQFF TGTGCCAGCAGCCGGACAGGGGGCGCCTCTCAGTTCTTC
TRBJ2-7 TRBD1 once 14 TRBV7-6 CASSLRTGSYEQYF TGTGCCAGCAGCTTAAGGACAGGGTCCTACGAGCAGTACTTC
TRBJ2-7 NA NA 15 TRBV6-1 CASSEEIRAPREQYF TGTGCCAGCAGTGAAGAAATAAGGGCACCCAGGGAGCAGTACTTC
TRBJ1-2 NA NA 15 TRBV28 CASSRLDRLYYGYTF TGTGCCAGCAGCCGCCTCGACAGGCTCTACTATGGCTACACCTTC
TRBJ1-2 NA NA 17 TRBV5-1 CASSRGPGQVSCYGYTF TGCGCCAGCAGTCGAGGTCCTGGCCAGGTTTCTTGTTATGGCTACACCTTC
TRBJ2-5 TRBD2 NA 14 TRBV7-7 CASSLREAVETQYF TGTGCTAGCAGCTTGCGGGAGGCCGTAGAGACCCAGTACTTC
TRBJ2-7 TRBD2 NA 16 TRBV18 CASSPQGGGKTYEQYF TGTGCCAGCTCACCTCAGGGCGGGGGGAAAACCTACGAGCAGTACTTC
TRBJ2-3 TRBD2 NA 17 TRBV14 CASSQGLAGKGTDTQYF TGTGCCAGCAGCCAAGGACTAGCGGGAAAGGGGACAGATACGCAGTATTTT